The text below deals with one T cell receptor (beta chain). In this sample, this clonotype turned up a few times. This receptor's antigen is unknown. There are no base qualities to consult, and no much larger clone falls within one base. There are 14 amino acids in the CDR3, from cysteine to phenylalanine inclusive. This entry keeps only the CDR3 DNA: 42 bases, framed from base 1. Trimming at the junction amounts to 3 bases on V and 3 bases on J, and the germline ends lie 9 bases apart. The germline V gene gives CDR1 as SNHLY and CDR2 as FYNNEI. These data belong to a study of early T cells in non-severe SARS-CoV-2 infection listed by TCRdb under 2021. Regarding the study in general: Bulk RNA from unsorted whole blood was used for TCR sequencing, so alpha and beta chains could not be paired.

This was a case-control study nested in a cohort of healthcare workers in London, UK, who had nasopharyngeal swab PCR tests and blood samples taken every week. Healthcare workers were recruited between 23 and 31 March 2020, during the week of the UK lockdown, and were followed weekly for up to 16 weeks. Overall study results and their limits: Matching against VDJdb was skewed toward anti-spike CD8 responses, likely underestimated virus-specific expansions, and missed private and CD4 specificities.

The library was produced with 5' RACE. These reads were obtained on a NextSeq 500. Unique molecular identifiers were attached to individual cDNA molecules in the TCR library protocol so that sequencing error and PCR bias could be corrected. Both TCR alpha and beta chains were sequenced, and tight co-correlation was observed between alpha and beta sequence abundances in each sample. The study's processing was this. Decombinator V4 was used to perform V gene, J gene and CDR3 annotation of TCR sequences. TCRs were defined as expanded if a significant change between any two time points was detected under a Poisson model with p below 0.0001. TCR abundances were normalised to the total number of TCRs sequenced per sample and expressed as counts per million. MAIT TCRs were defined by TRAV1-2 paired with TRAJ12, TRAJ20 or TRAJ33, and iNKT TCRs by TRAV10 paired with TRAJ18. VDJdb, accessed 1 November 2021, was searched for CMV, EBV and SARS-CoV-2 annotated TCRs, with TCRs annotated for multiple antigens excluded. TCRdb cleaned the public reads at Q25 with fastp, built clones with MiXCR and kept in-frame beta chains. Each entry merges the rows of one CDR3 protein and shows their most common DNA and genes. Clone size and V and J calls follow TCRdb, not the original study. This sample comprises around 27,000 distinct CDR3 sequences, about 3.9% of them detected only once. The ten largest clones represent over 8% of the sample.

This sequence was found in an adult who was a healthcare worker with PCR-confirmed SARS-CoV-2 infection or an uninfected control (not recorded which). The receptor chain draws on TRBV2 and TRBJ2-1; a confident D gene designation cannot be given. The sample comprised whole blood. The CDR3 reads CASSEERFYNEQFF. The nucleotides read TGTGCCAGCAGTGAGGAACGGTTCTACAATGAGCAGTTCTTC.